What follows is one TCR beta chain and its context. Its antigen is not known. This CDR3 spans 17 amino acids. V lost 5 bases and J lost 7; bases outside the gene matches: 13. The germline CDR1 and CDR2 sequences are SGHVS and FNYEAQ. The record originates from a study of graft-versus-host responses after intestinal transplantation. Generated by immunoSEQ multiplex PCR, the TCRdb table keeps only in-frame clones and is missing some. The table shows tens of thousands of clones, with 75% to 90% occurring only once. The sequence came from a human donor who was the organ donor for an intestinal transplant. The chain uses TRBV7-6 and TRBJ2-1, with 11 bases that match TRBD2. The sample here was unstimulated CD4+ T cells sorted from spleen or lymph node cells, taken before transplant. The chain's CDR3 is CASSPGLLAGEDNEQFF. The CDR3 DNA follows: TGTGCCAGCAGCCCGGGCCTACTAGCGGGGGAGGATAATGAGCAGTTCTTC.